The sequence of this TCR beta chain was determined in a study of T-cell reconstitution after alpha-beta-depleted transplantation in children. Construction of the TCRbeta library involved unique molecular identifiers. Each CDR3 protein gets one entry after TCRdb re-called the PCR reads with MiXCR. The sample gives 450,000 to 600,000 distinct CDR3 sequences, approximately 32% of which show up once; under 3% is in the top ten. The germline V gene encodes CDR1 DFQATT and CDR2 SNEGSKA (reference sequence). The CDR3 is made up of 15 amino acids. J lost 7 bases, V lost 1 base, and 8 bases had no gene match.

This TCR was recovered from a human donor who donated a stem cell graft to a child with aplastic anemia. The sequences come from PBMCs from the stem cell graft donor, collected from the stem cell graft. The rearrangement uses TRBV20-1 and TRBJ1-5; TRBD1 matches 9 bases. CDR3 protein: CSARGVQGARQPQHF. The CDR3 coding sequence is TGCAGTGCTAGAGGGGTACAGGGGGCACGGCAGCCCCAGCATTTT.